These 10 T cell receptor beta chains originate from one sample sequenced in a study of blood T cell repertoires in COVID-19. Data came from immunoSEQ multiplex PCR; TCRdb stores just in-frame clones and leaves some out. The profile shows nearly 90,000 clones, roughly 78% of them singletons. The sequenced sample consisted of peripheral blood. The receptors originated from a woman older than 75 with acute or convalescent COVID-19.

This chain links TRBV30 with TRBJ1-4, with 7 bases fitting TRBD1. The CDR3 is made up of 14 amino acids. V lost 3 bases and J lost 2; bases outside the gene matches: 3. Germline V gives CDR1 GTSNPN, CDR2 SVGIG (reference sequence). The CDR3 DNA reads as TGTGCCTGGAGACTCAGGGGGACTAATGAAAAACTGTTTTTT. Translating it yields CAWRLRGTNEKLFF. Using reference TRBV30 and TRBJ1-4 for the parts outside the CDR3, the full variable domain is SQTIHQWPATLVQPVGSPLSLECTVEGTSNPNLYWYRQAAGRGLQLLFYSVGIGQISSEVPQNLSASRPQDRQFILSSKKLLLSDSGFYLCAWRLRGTNEKLFFGSGTQLSVL.

V usage is TRBV7-2 and J usage is TRBJ2-2; 11 nucleotides align to TRBD2. The CDR3 length is 17 residues. In germline, CDR1 is SGHTA, CDR2 FQGNSA. J lost 7 bases, V lost 4 bases, and 11 bases had no gene match. In DNA, the CDR3 is TGTGCCAGCAGCTGGCCCGAGGGTACTAGCGGGGGCGGGGAGCTGTTTTTT. Protein product: CASSWPEGTSGGGELFF.

The rearrangement uses TRBV15 and TRBJ1-5; unclear D gene. Germline V CDR1 and CDR2: LNHNV, YYDKDF (reference sequence). The V gene lost 0 bases and the J gene lost 6 bases, with 9 bases spanning the gap. CDR3 length: 14 amino acids. CDR3 coding DNA: TGTGCCACCAGCAGAGATACGGGGAGTCAGCCCCAGCATTTT. This gives the protein CATSRDTGSQPQHF.

The rearrangement links TRBV5-1 to TRBJ2-3; TRBD1 aligns across 7 bases. The CDR3 spans 14 residues. The V and J ends lost 3 bases and 6 bases, in that order; junction bases with no gene match: 7. Germline CDR1 and CDR2: SGHRS and YFSETQ. The CDR3 sequence: CASSWGTARDTQYF. DNA for the CDR3: TGCGCCAGCAGCTGGGGGACAGCCAGGGATACGCAGTATTTT.

This sequence joins TRBV27 and TRBJ1-6; D remains unclear. Trimming took off 3 bases at V and 0 bases at J, with 15 bases between the two ends. The CDR3 loop spans 18 amino acids. From germline, CDR1 is MNHEY and CDR2 SMNVEV (reference sequence). CDR3 loop: CASSFSQDGSSYNSPLHF. The CDR3 DNA follows: TGTGCCAGCAGTTTTTCTCAGGACGGGAGCTCCTATAATTCACCCCTCCACTTT.

A few counts support this clone. The chain links TRBV10-3 to TRBJ2-7, with D hard to call. The CDR3 length is 11 residues. V was pared by 2 bases and J by 6 bases, with 5 bases between. From germline, CDR1 is ENHRY and CDR2 SYGVKD. This CDR3 is CAISEGREQYF. For the CDR3, the DNA is TGTGCCATCAGTGAGGGGCGCGAGCAGTACTTC.

The J gene is TRBJ1-6, the V gene TRBV6-2 or TRBV6-3; no firm D call. Trimming pared 4 bases from V and 7 bases from J, leaving 14 bases between. The CDR3 runs to 15 residues. CDR1 is MNHEY and CDR2 is SVGEGT in the germline V gene. CDR3 amino acids: CASSLTGWKNSPLHF. CDR3 DNA: TGTGCCAGCAGTTTAACGGGATGGAAGAATTCACCCCTCCACTTT.

This clone has ten or more counts. This chain uses TRBV24-1 with TRBJ2-2; possibly TRBD2 for D (6 bases). From germline, CDR1 is KGHDR and CDR2 SFDVKD. The CDR3 has 15 residues. V lost 7 bases, J lost 3 bases, and 14 bases lay in between. The CDR3 spells CATSVGTLYTGELFF. The CDR3 nucleotides are TGTGCCACCAGCGTCGGGACTCTTTACACCGGGGAGCTGTTTTTT.

The rearrangement uses TRBV30 and TRBJ1-1; 7 bases fit TRBD1. The J segment lost 7 bases and the V segment lost 7 bases, leaving 15 bases of the junction unmatched. CDR1 is GTSNPN and CDR2 is SVGIG in the germline V gene (reference sequence). There are 14 residues in the CDR3. The CDR3 DNA reads TGTGCCTCCGGACAGGACAATTATAGGGGTGAAGCTTTCTTT. As protein: CASGQDNYRGEAFF.

A few counts support this clone. V gene TRBV7-9 combines with J gene TRBJ1-6; tentatively, D is TRBD1 (6 bases). CDR1 SEHNR and CDR2 FQNEAQ come from the germline V gene (reference sequence). With 4 bases removed from V and 6 bases from J, the gap between germline ends came to 10 bases. The CDR3 spans 14 residues. The CDR3 DNA follows: TGTGCCAGCAGCTCTGGACAGTCTAATTCACCCCTCCACTTT. Its protein is CASSSGQSNSPLHF.